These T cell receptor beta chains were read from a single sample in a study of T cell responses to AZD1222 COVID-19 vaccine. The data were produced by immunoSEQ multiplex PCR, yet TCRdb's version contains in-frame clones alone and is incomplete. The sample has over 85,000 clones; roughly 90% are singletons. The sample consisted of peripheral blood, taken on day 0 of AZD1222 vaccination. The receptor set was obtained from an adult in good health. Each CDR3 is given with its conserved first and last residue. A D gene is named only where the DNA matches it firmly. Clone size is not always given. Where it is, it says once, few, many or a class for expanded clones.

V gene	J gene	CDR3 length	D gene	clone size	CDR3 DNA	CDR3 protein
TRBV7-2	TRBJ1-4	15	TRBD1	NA	TGTGCCAGCAGCTCCCAGGGGGCGCGTAATGAAAAACTGTTTTTT	CASSSQGARNEKLFF
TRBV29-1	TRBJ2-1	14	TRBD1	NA	TGCAGCGTCCCCCAGGGACAGGGATACAATGAGCAGTTCTTC	CSVPQGQGYNEQFF
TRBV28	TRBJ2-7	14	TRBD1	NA	TGTGCCAGCAGTTTACCTCAAACAGGGGGAGAGCAGTACTTC	CASSLPQTGGEQYF
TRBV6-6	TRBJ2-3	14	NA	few	TGTGCCAGCGGCGGGTTCAGTAGCACAGATACGCAGTATTTT	CASGGFSSTDTQYF
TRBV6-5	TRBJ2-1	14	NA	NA	TGTGCCAGCAGTTACTCGACGTCAGGGTATGAGCAGTTCTTC	CASSYSTSGYEQFF
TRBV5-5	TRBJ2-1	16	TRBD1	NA	TGTGCCAGCAGCCCGTTAACAGGGGGGTCTTACAATGAGCAGTTCTTC	CASSPLTGGSYNEQFF
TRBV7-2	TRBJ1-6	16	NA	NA	TGTGCCAGCAGCTTAGTTGGCACGCTTGCCGGGTCACCCCTCCACTTT	CASSLVGTLAGSPLHF
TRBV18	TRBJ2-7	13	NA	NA	TGTGCCAGCTCACCATTGGGGATCGGGGAGCAGTACTTC	CASSPLGIGEQYF
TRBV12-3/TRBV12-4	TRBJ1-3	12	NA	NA	TGTGCCAGCAGTTTAGTGTTGAACACCATATATTTT	CASSLVLNTIYF
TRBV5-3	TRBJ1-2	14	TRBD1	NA	TGTGCCAGAACTATAAAGGGACAGAACTATGGCTACACCTTC	CARTIKGQNYGYTF
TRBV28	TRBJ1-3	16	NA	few	TGTGCCAGCAGTTTATCAGGGGTCCGCTCTGGAAACACCATATATTTT	CASSLSGVRSGNTIYF
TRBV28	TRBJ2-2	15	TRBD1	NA	TGTGCCAGCAGTTTCCTGGACAGGGACACCGGGGAGCTGTTTTTT	CASSFLDRDTGELFF
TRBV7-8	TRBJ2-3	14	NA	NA	TGTGCCAGCAGCCCGCGATTGGAGGCAGATACGCAGTATTTT	CASSPRLEADTQYF
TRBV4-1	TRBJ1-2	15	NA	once	TGCGCCAGCAGCCAAGATACGCCAGGACTCTATGGCTACACCTTC	CASSQDTPGLYGYTF
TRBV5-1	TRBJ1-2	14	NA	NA	TGCGCCAGCAGCTTGGGGACAATCGAGGGTGGCTACACCTTC	CASSLGTIEGGYTF
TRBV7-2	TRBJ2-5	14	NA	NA	TGTGCCAGCGGATTCCAGTCCGGTTCTGAGACCCAGTACTTC	CASGFQSGSETQYF
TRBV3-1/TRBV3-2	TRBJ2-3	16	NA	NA	TGTGCCAGCAGCCAAGATATCGGGGCAGTCACAGATACGCAGTATTTT	CASSQDIGAVTDTQYF
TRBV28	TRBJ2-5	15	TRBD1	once	TGTGCCAGCAGTTTAGTCCGCAGGGGGAAAGAGACCCAGTACTTC	CASSLVRRGKETQYF
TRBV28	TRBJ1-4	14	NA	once	TGTGCCAGCAGTTCCCAACAGCAAAATGAAAAACTGTTTTTT	CASSSQQQNEKLFF
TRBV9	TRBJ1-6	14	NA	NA	TGTGCCAGCAGCGTAGAAGGCGGCACTCCACCCCTCCACTTT	CASSVEGGTPPLHF
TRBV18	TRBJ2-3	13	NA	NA	TGTGCCAGCTCGGCGGCGGGTACAGATACGCAGTATTTT	CASSAAGTDTQYF
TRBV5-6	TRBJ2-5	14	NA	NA	TGTGCCAGCAGCTTGGTGTCTGGCAAGTGGACCCAGTACTTC	CASSLVSGKWTQYF
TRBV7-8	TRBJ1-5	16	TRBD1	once	TGTGCCAGCAGCTCTGGGGACAGGGGCTTCAATCAGCCCCAGCATTTT	CASSSGDRGFNQPQHF
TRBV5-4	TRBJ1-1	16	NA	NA	TGTGCCAGCAGCCCCGACTTACAGAGAACAAACACTGAAGCTTTCTTT	CASSPDLQRTNTEAFF
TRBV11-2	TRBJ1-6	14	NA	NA	TGTGCCAGCAGCTTACAGGGTAGTAATTCACCCCTCCACTTT	CASSLQGSNSPLHF
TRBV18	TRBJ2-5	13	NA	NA	TGTGCCAGCTCACCGGGCTCACAAGAGACCCAGTACTTC	CASSPGSQETQYF
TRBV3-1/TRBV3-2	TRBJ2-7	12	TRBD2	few	TGTGCCAGCTCCGGGACTAGCGGGGAGCAGTACTTC	CASSGTSGEQYF
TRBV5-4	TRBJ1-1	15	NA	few	TGTGCCAGCAGCCCCGTTACAGGGATGAACACTGAAGCTTTCTTT	CASSPVTGMNTEAFF
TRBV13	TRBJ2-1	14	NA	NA	TGTGCCAGCAGCTTAGACGCGACAGACAATGAGCAGTTCTTC	CASSLDATDNEQFF
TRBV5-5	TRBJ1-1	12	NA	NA	TGTGCCAGCAGCTTGCGGGATACTGAAGCTTTCTTT	CASSLRDTEAFF
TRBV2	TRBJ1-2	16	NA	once	TGTGCCAGCAGTGAAGCTCGTCGCGGATACAACTATGGCTACACCTTC	CASSEARRGYNYGYTF
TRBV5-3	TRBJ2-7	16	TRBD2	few	TGTGCCAGAAGCTTGGGTTCGGCGGGAGGGCCCGACGAGCAGTACTTC	CARSLGSAGGPDEQYF
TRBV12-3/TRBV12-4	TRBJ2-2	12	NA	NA	TGTGCCAGCAGCTCCGCATCCGGGGAGCTGTTTTTT	CASSSASGELFF
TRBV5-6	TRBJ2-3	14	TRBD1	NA	TGTGCCTTGTCGACAGGGGGCGGCACAGATACGCAGTATTTT	CALSTGGGTDTQYF
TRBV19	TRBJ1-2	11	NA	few	TGTGCCAGCTGGGGGGACTATGGCTACACCTTC	CASWGDYGYTF
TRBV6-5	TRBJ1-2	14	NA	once	TGTGCCAGCAGTCCACCCGGCGGGTACTATGGCTACACCTTC	CASSPPGGYYGYTF